The 14 T cell receptor beta chains below were found in one sample sequenced in a study of blood T cell repertoires in COVID-19. Clones were read by immunoSEQ multiplex PCR, and TCRdb kept only the in-frame ones, dropping some. The sample lists 140,000 to 150,000 clones, roughly 88% seen once, with about 10% in the top ten. Sequencing used peripheral blood. Receptors were obtained from a man in his sixties with active or convalescent COVID-19.

This chain connects TRBV11-2 to TRBJ2-7; the D is unclear. Between the trimmed V and J ends, which lost 4 bases and 3 bases, there was a span of 7 bases. CDR1 and CDR2 (germline): SGHAT, FQNNGV. The CDR3 consists of 12 residues. The CDR3 DNA reads TGTGCCAGCAGCTCCCGCAGCTACGAGCAGTACTTC. This codes for CASSSRSYEQYF.

This chain joins TRBV7-8 and TRBJ2-3; no clear D. From germline, CDR1 is SGHVS and CDR2 FQNEAQ. The V gene lost 4 bases and the J gene lost 0 bases, with 14 bases spanning the gap. The CDR3 runs to 16 residues. As DNA, the CDR3 is TGTGCCAGCAGCTCGACAACTCTATCTAGCACAGATACGCAGTATTTT. Protein: CASSSTTLSSTDTQYF.

This chain uses TRBV11-2 with TRBJ2-2; the D gene is possibly TRBD2 (6 bases). The CDR3 runs 14 residues. V dropped 4 bases and J dropped 3 bases, with 9 bases sitting between them. CDR1 is SGHAT and CDR2 is FQNNGV in the germline V gene. The CDR3 region is CASSYSGYTGELFF. The CDR3 DNA sequence: TGTGCCAGCAGCTACAGCGGGTACACCGGGGAGCTGTTTTTT.

The chain uses TRBV19 and TRBJ1-4; D not certain. The germline V gene encodes CDR1 LNHDA and CDR2 SQIVND (reference sequence). This CDR3 spans 18 amino acids. Deletions cut 3 bases from V and 7 bases from J, with 24 bases between. The chain's CDR3 is CASSIDIYQAPRREKLFF. Here the CDR3 DNA reads TGTGCCAGTAGTATTGACATCTATCAGGCCCCCCGTCGTGAAAAACTGTTTTTT.

The chain has TRBV15 and TRBJ2-4, with 10 bases identical to TRBD2. With 3 bases clipped from V and 5 bases from J, the junction kept 10 bases outside the gene matches. CDR3 length: 17 amino acids. CDR1 and CDR2 from the germline V gene are LNHNV and YYDKDF (reference sequence). In DNA, the CDR3 is TGTGCCACCAGCAGCATTCCCGGGACTAGCGAACAAAACATTCAGTACTTC. Amino acids: CATSSIPGTSEQNIQYF.

The chain employs TRBV5-4 and TRBJ2-7; 13 bases agree with TRBD2. Germline V gene data show CDR1 as SGHNT and CDR2 as YYREEE (reference sequence). The CDR3 spans 16 residues. The J segment lost 5 bases and the V segment lost 4 bases, leaving 9 bases of the junction unmatched. CDR3 region: CASSDRTSGSVDEQYV. CDR3 coding DNA: TGTGCCAGCAGCGATAGGACTAGCGGGAGTGTCGACGAGCAGTACGTC.

The table lists this clone with a count of one. This chain connects TRBV3-1 (or the pseudogene TRBV3-2) to TRBJ1-3; the match to TRBD1 covers 7 bases. V shed 6 bases, J shed 0 bases, and the junction held 17 bases outside the gene matches. This CDR3 comprises 19 residues. The germline CDR1 and CDR2 sequences are LGHDT and YNNKEL (reference sequence). CDR3 sequence reads: CASRRGTALLKSSGNTIYF. The CDR3 DNA sequence: TGTGCCAGCAGAAGGGGGACAGCCTTACTTAAAAGCTCTGGAAACACCATATATTTT.

This clone turned up a few times. The rearrangement links TRBV7-2 to TRBJ1-3; TRBD1 matches at 9 bases. Germline CDR1 and CDR2: SGHTA and FQGNSA. V lost 5 bases and J lost 4; bases outside the gene matches: 6. The CDR3 is made up of 15 amino acids. This chain's CDR3 is CASSQGQGGGNTIYF. The CDR3 DNA reads TGTGCCAGCAGCCAGGGACAGGGTGGCGGAAACACCATATATTTT.

This clone has just a few counts. The gene calls are TRBV4-3 and TRBJ2-3; TRBD1 might be the D (5 bases). The length of the CDR3 is 16 residues. V lost 2 bases and J 4 bases, leaving 16 bases between the germline ends. In germline, CDR1 is LGHNA, CDR2 YSLEER. The chain's CDR3 is CASSQKAATGPDTQYF. CDR3 nucleotides: TGCGCCAGCAGCCAAAAGGCCGCTACAGGTCCAGATACGCAGTATTTT.

This clone showed up just once. V is TRBV18 and J is TRBJ2-3; weak D call: TRBD2 (6 bases). V lost 3 bases and J 5 bases, leaving 12 bases between the germline ends. Germline V lookup: CDR1 KGHSH, CDR2 LQKENI. The length of the CDR3 is 14 residues. The CDR3 spells CASSPNLGGDTQYF. CDR3 DNA: TGTGCCAGCTCACCCAACCTCGGGGGAGATACGCAGTATTTT.

CDR3 region: CASRASGTGFYEQYF. CDR3 DNA sequence: TGTGCCAGCAGGGCCTCCGGGACAGGATTCTACGAGCAGTACTTC. This chain uses TRBV6-5 with TRBJ2-7, with TRBD1 identical over 8 bases. J lost 3 bases, V lost 6 bases, and 10 bases had no gene match. The CDR3 contains 15 residues. In germline, CDR1 is MNHEY, CDR2 SVGAGI.

The chain is built from TRBV18 and TRBJ1-2, with D perhaps TRBD1 (6 bases). Per the germline V gene, CDR1 is KGHSH and CDR2 is LQKENI. Trimming took 1 base from V and 0 from J, leaving 15 bases between them. The CDR3 spans 17 residues. The CDR3 is CASSPQGTTGTNYGYTF. DNA of the CDR3: TGTGCCAGCTCACCACAGGGGACGACAGGAACTAACTATGGCTACACCTTC.

The chain carries TRBV4-1 and TRBJ2-1; 7 nucleotides match TRBD2. CDR3 length equals 17 residues. V dropped 0 bases and J dropped 2; count of bases not matched to a gene: 7. CDR1 is MGHRA, CDR2 YSYEKL, per germline. CDR3 protein: CASSQDFRGRPYNEQFF. In DNA form, the CDR3 reads TGCGCCAGCAGCCAAGATTTCCGCGGGAGACCCTACAATGAGCAGTTCTTC.

The chain joins TRBV5-6 to TRBJ1-3, with 8 bases identical to TRBD1. Germline CDR1 is SGHDT and CDR2 is YYEEEE. The CDR3 extends over 15 amino acids. The J segment lost 5 bases and the V segment lost 0 bases, leaving 4 bases of the junction unmatched. CDR3 DNA: TGTGCCAGCAGCTTGGGCGACAGGGGCCGAAACACCATATATTTT. It specifies CASSLGDRGRNTIYF. Together with reference TRBV5-6 and TRBJ1-3, the CDR3 gives the full variable domain: DAGVTQSPTHLIKTRGQQVTLRCSPKSGHDTVSWYQQALGQGPQFIFQYYEEEERQRGNFPDRFSGHQFPNYSSELNVNALLLGDSALYLCASSLGDRGRNTIYFGEGSWLTVV.